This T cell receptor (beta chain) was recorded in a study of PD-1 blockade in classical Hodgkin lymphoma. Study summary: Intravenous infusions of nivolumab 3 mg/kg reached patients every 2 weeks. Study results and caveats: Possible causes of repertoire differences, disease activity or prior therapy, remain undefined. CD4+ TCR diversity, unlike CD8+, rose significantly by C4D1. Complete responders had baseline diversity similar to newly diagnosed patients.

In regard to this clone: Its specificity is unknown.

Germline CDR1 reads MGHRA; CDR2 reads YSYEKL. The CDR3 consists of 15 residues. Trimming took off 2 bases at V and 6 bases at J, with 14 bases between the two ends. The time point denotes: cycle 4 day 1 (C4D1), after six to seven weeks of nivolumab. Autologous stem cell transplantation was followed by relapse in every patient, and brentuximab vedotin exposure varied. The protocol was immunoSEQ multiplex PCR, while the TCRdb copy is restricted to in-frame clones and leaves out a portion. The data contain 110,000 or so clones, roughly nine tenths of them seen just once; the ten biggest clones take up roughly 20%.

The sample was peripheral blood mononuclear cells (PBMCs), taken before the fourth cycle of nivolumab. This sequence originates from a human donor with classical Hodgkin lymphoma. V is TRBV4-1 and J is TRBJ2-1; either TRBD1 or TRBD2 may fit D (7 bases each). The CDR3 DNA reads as TGCGCCAGCAGCCAACAGGGGGGAGGGGTCAATGAGCAGTTCTTC. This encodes CASSQQGGGVNEQFF.